These 11 T cell receptor beta chains were sequenced from one sample in a study of T cell clonality in common variable immunodeficiency. Libraries were prepared by immunoSEQ multiplex PCR; TCRdb keeps only in-frame clonotypes and omits some of them. The repertoire consists of around 9,600 clones, none detected only once. No antigens are known for them. The study's findings and limits: In common variable immunodeficiency, TCR beta chains reportedly carried fewer deletions and N-nucleotide insertions.

Sequenced sample: peripheral blood mononuclear cells. The receptors originated from a human donor with common variable immunodeficiency.

This clone was picked up many times. The sequenced fragment ends 3 residues before the CDR3 boundary, so the rest is inferred from the germline J gene. The chain uses TRBV10-3 and TRBJ1-1; 8 positions match TRBD1. Germline V CDR1 and CDR2: ENHRY, SYGVKD. The CDR3 sequence is 12 residues long. J gave up 7 bases and V 10 bases, and 8 bases lay outside the gene matches. This CDR3 is CASTGTGGEAFF. Partial CDR3 DNA: TGTGCCAGTACCGGGACAGGAGGTGAA.

This clone was observed at least ten times. The read terminates 3 residues ahead of where the CDR3 ends, so the germline J gene completes it. The gene calls are TRBV5-4 and TRBJ1-1; a weak D match, TRBD1 (5 bases). This CDR3 has 13 amino acids. CDR1 is SGHNT, CDR2 YYREEE, per germline (reference sequence). V was cut by 4 bases and J by 6 bases, with 13 bases left in between. CDR3 DNA (partial): TGTGCCAGCAGCAATGGGGGGGTTGCTGAA. Residues: CASSNGGVAE. The CDR3 in full is CASSNGGVAEAFF.

There are many counts of this clone. The CDR3 end falls 3 residues outside the read, so it is completed with the germline J gene. The chain uses TRBV18 and TRBJ1-1, with 9 bases fitting TRBD1. V trimming: 5 bases; J trimming: 4 bases; junction bases outside the gene matches: 5. CDR1 is KGHSH, CDR2 LQKENI, per germline. The CDR3 length is 14 residues. CDR3 sequence reads: CASSSGTGSTEAFF. The part of the CDR3 DNA that was read is TGTGCCAGCTCATCCGGGACAGGGAGCACTGAA.

This clone was seen at least ten times. The CDR3 end lies 3 residues beyond the end of the read and is filled in from the germline J gene. The chain has TRBV7-9 and TRBJ2-2; D is unresolved. Deletions cut 9 bases from V and 1 base from J, with 9 bases between. This CDR3 region has 13 residues. Germline V lookup: CDR1 SEHNR, CDR2 FQNEAQ (reference sequence). The CDR3 protein is CARSGWNTGELFF. The sequenced part of the CDR3 DNA is TGTGCCAGATCCGGGTGGAACACCGGGGAG.

This clone was seen many times. The read terminates 3 residues before the CDR3 end, so the remaining end is supplied by the germline J gene. The chain uses TRBV6-1 and TRBJ2-7, with D unresolved. The V gene's germline CDR1 is MNHNS and CDR2 SASEGT. V shed 4 bases and J shed 4 bases, with 8 bases lying between them. The CDR3 loop spans 12 amino acids. Incomplete CDR3 DNA: TGTGCCAGCAGTGCCACGGGTTACGAG. Residues: CASSATGYE. The whole CDR3 sequence reads CASSATGYEQYF.

This clone was seen at least ten times. The read terminates 3 residues before the CDR3 end, so the remaining end is supplied by the germline J gene. The V and J genes are TRBV6-2 or TRBV6-3 and TRBJ2-7; D is unresolved. The CDR3 consists of 15 residues. V lost 0 bases and J 0 bases, leaving 9 bases between the germline ends. From germline, CDR1 is MNHEY and CDR2 SVGEGT. CDR3: CASSYSLVNSYEQYF. CDR3 DNA, as far as it was read: TGTGCCAGCAGTTACTCACTGGTAAACTCCTACGAG.

This clone was picked up many times. The CDR3 extends 3 residues past the end of the read, so its final part is completed from the germline J gene. This rearrangement joins TRBV11-3 to TRBJ2-2, with D possibly being TRBD1 (5 bases). V was trimmed by 3 bases and J by 4 bases, leaving 12 bases between them. This CDR3 is built from 15 residues. CDR1 and CDR2 (germline): SGHNT, YENEEA. The sequenced CDR3 bases are TGTGCCAGCAGCTTTAAGGGGCCCACCACCGGGGAG. Protein sequence: CASSFKGPTTGE. Given in full, the CDR3 is CASSFKGPTTGELFF. The full variable domain, completed using reference TRBV11-3 and TRBJ2-2, is EAGVVQSPRYKIIEKKQPVAFWCNPISGHNTLYWYLQNLGQGPELLIRYENEEAVDDSQLPKDRFSAERLKGVDSTLKIQPAELGDSAVYLCASSFKGPTTGELFFGEGSRLTVL.

The table lists this clone with many counts. The CDR3 here is CASSRGEYGYTF. The CDR3 DNA, read in part, is TGTGCCAGCAGCCGGGGGGAATATGGC. V usage is TRBV14 and J usage is TRBJ1-2; maybe TRBD1 (5 bases). The CDR3 is cut off 3 residues early in the read; its end comes from the germline J gene. CDR1 and CDR2 from the germline V gene are SGHDN and FVKESK. V was cut by 4 bases and J by 5 bases, with 8 bases left in between. The CDR3 sequence is 12 residues long.

In its sample, this clone was seen many times. One end of the junction does not line up with germline, which may come from a read error. The read comes to an end 3 residues before the CDR3 does, leaving the germline J gene to fill in the end. V and J are TRBV4-2 and TRBJ1-1, with no clear D. The CDR3 consists of 15 residues. In germline, CDR1 is LGHNA, CDR2 YNFKEQ. CDR3 DNA (partial): TGCGCCAGCAGCCAAGAATCTTTTAGGAACACTGAA. Translated, it gives CASSQESFRNTE. The CDR3 in full is CASSQESFRNTEAFF.

This clone is medium-sized (0.01 to 0.1%). The CDR3 DNA, read in part, is TGTGCCAGCAGTTACTCTGGCAGGGGGCCCGATACG. This translates into CASSYSGRGPDT. In full, the CDR3 is CASSYSGRGPDTQYF. This chain joins TRBV6-2 or TRBV6-3 and TRBJ2-3, with 8 positions matching TRBD1. Read sequence stops 3 residues before the CDR3 end, and the germline J gene provides the missing end. The CDR3 covers 15 residues. V shed 0 bases and J 6 bases; nucleotides not matched to a gene: 5. CDR1 and CDR2 from the germline V gene are MNHEY and SVGEGT.

Many counts were recorded for this clone. The read ends 3 residues before the CDR3 terminus; that terminus is restored from the germline J gene. Other DNA sequences in the same sample also yield this CDR3. The chain recombines TRBV19 with TRBJ1-4; D gene uncertain. Trimming shortened V by 1 base and J by 3 bases, and 9 bases separated the two germline ends. This CDR3 contains 15 residues. Germline assignment: CDR1 LNHDA and CDR2 SQIVND (reference sequence). CDR3 residues: CASSIGTVANEKLFF. CDR3 DNA (partial): TGTGCCAGTAGTATAGGAACGGTAGCTAATGAAAAA.